The 16 T cell receptor beta chains reported below all come from one sample, sequenced in a study of T cells in Graves' hyperthyroidism and ophthalmopathy. TCR beta CDR3 regions were amplified from RNA transcripts. The HTBI primer set drove a first-round RT-PCR of the TCR CDR3. TCRdb itself ran the multiplex PCR reads through MiXCR, one entry per CDR3 protein. The repertoire includes almost 600,000 distinct CDR3 sequences, about 15% of them detected once, and almost 6% sits in the top ten. Material: blood. These receptor sequences come from a woman under 40 with Graves' hyperthyroidism that later progressed to Graves' ophthalmopathy.

This clonotype appeared a few times. This chain connects TRBV24-1 to TRBJ1-1; 7 positions match TRBD1. The V gene's germline CDR1 is KGHDR and CDR2 SFDVKD. V was pared by 3 bases and J by 5 bases, with 5 bases of the junction left unmatched. CDR3 size: 14 residues. The CDR3 region is CATSDRDSSTEAFF. CDR3 sequence (DNA): TGTGCCACCAGTGATCGGGACAGTTCTACTGAAGCTTTCTTT.

This clonotype has at least ten counts. The rearrangement joins TRBV27 to TRBJ2-2; 8 positions match TRBD2. Germline CDR1 is MNHEY and CDR2 is SMNVEV (reference sequence). This CDR3 contains 14 residues. Trimming removed 7 bases from V and 7 bases from J; junction bases left unmatched: 8. The CDR3 loop is CASKGGAGDGELFF. DNA for the CDR3: TGTGCCAGCAAGGGGGGAGCGGGGGACGGGGAGCTGTTTTTT.

This clonotype was detected once. The rearrangement uses TRBV28 and TRBJ2-3; 7 bases align to TRBD2. The germline V gene has CDR1 MDHEN and CDR2 SYDVKM. V was clipped by 11 bases and J by 5 bases; unmatched bases: 4. CDR3 length: 11 residues. CDR3 loop: CAGGGLDTQYF. The CDR3 coding sequence is TGTGCCGGGGGGGGGTTAGATACGCAGTATTTT.

This sequence joins TRBV20-1 and TRBJ2-1; maybe TRBD2 (6 bases). The CDR3 sequence is 11 residues long. With 3 bases removed from V and 8 bases from J, the gap between germline ends came to 8 bases. Germline V gene lookup returns CDR1 DFQATT and CDR2 SNEGSKA (reference sequence). CDR3 DNA: TGCAGTGCTAGTGAGCGGGATGAGCAGTTCTTC. This gives the protein CSASERDEQFF.

This clonotype was detected only a few times. The chain links TRBV9 to TRBJ2-1, with TRBD2 identical over 7 bases. The germline V gene has CDR1 SGDLS and CDR2 YYNGEE. The V gene end was trimmed by 2 bases and the J gene end by 3 bases; junction bases not matched to a gene: 5. The CDR3 covers 15 residues. This CDR3 reads CASSVSSGVYNEQFF. The CDR3 coding sequence is TGTGCCAGCAGCGTTTCTAGCGGAGTCTACAATGAGCAGTTCTTC. The whole variable domain, remainder taken from reference TRBV9 and TRBJ2-1, is DSGVTQTPKHLITATGQRVTLRCSPRSGDLSVYWYQQSLDQGLQFLIQYYNGEERAKGNILERFSAQQFPDLHSELNLSSLELGDSALYFCASSVSSGVYNEQFFGPGTRLTVL.

As DNA, the CDR3 is TGTGCCAGAACAGGGGGGGCCTGCGAGCAGTACTTC. Its protein product is CARTGGACEQYF. V is TRBV6-4 and J is TRBJ2-7; possibly TRBD1 for D (8 bases). Germline V gives CDR1 MRHNA, CDR2 SNTAGT. The CDR3 is 12 residues long. Trimming left V 9 bases short and J 6 bases short, with 15 bases between.

At least ten counts were recorded for this clonotype. This chain uses TRBV28 with TRBJ2-7, with TRBD1 identical over 10 bases. Germline CDR1 MDHEN, CDR2 SYDVKM. The CDR3 length is 17 residues. The V gene end was trimmed by 1 base and the J gene end by 5 bases; junction bases not matched to a gene: 11. The CDR3 reads CASSLYTGTGAINEQYF. The CDR3 bases are TGTGCCAGCAGTTTATATACTGGGACAGGGGCTATAAACGAGCAGTACTTC.

The V and J genes are TRBV6-5 and TRBJ1-2; maybe TRBD1 (6 bases). Germline V gives CDR1 MNHEY, CDR2 SVGAGI. The CDR3 totals 14 residues. V dropped 0 bases and J dropped 8 bases, with 13 bases sitting between them. Here the CDR3 reads CASSYSSSGEGYTF. The CDR3, as DNA: TGTGCCAGCAGTTACTCGAGTTCAGGGGAAGGCTACACCTTC.

This clonotype was picked up a small number of times. This chain links TRBV7-2 with TRBJ2-7; a possible D gene is TRBD2 (6 bases). The V and J ends lost 6 bases and 6 bases respectively, with 18 bases between them. The germline V gene encodes CDR1 SGHTA and CDR2 FQGNSA. This CDR3 has 14 amino acids. The CDR3 region has the DNA TGTGCCAGCAGTCCTTCCGGAGGGCCGGGCGAGCAGTACTTC. Translation: CASSPSGGPGEQYF.

This clonotype was found a few times. A read error may explain this, as a much larger clone is one base away. The gene calls are TRBV2 and TRBJ2-1; no definite D call. Between the trimmed V and J ends, which lost 3 bases and 7 bases, there was a span of 10 bases. The CDR3 is made up of 13 amino acids. CDR1 and CDR2 from the germline V gene are SNHLY and FYNNEI. The CDR3 DNA sequence: TGTGCCAGCAGTGAGGTGGGGATAAATGAGCAGTTCTTC. Translating gives CASSEVGINEQFF. The full variable domain, its missing parts supplied by reference TRBV2 and TRBJ2-1, is EPEVTQTPSHQVTQMGQEVILRCVPISNHLYFYWYRQILGQKVEFLVSFYNNEISEKSEIFDDQFSVERPDGSNFTLKIRSTKLEDSAMYFCASSEVGINEQFFGPGTRLTVL.

This clonotype was detected once. V usage is TRBV30 and J usage is TRBJ2-7; D uncertain. Trimming removed 3 bases from V and 0 bases from J, with 18 bases in between. The CDR3 length is 16 residues. The germline gives CDR1 GTSNPN, CDR2 SVGIG (reference sequence). The CDR3: CAWRDPLRALSYEQYF. DNA of the CDR3: TGTGCCTGGAGAGACCCCTTACGGGCGCTCTCCTACGAGCAGTACTTC.

Comment on this clonotype: It may be a read error: a sequence one base away is much more abundant. The chain links TRBV3-1 to TRBJ1-2, with a weak D call TRBD1 (5 bases). The CDR3 spans 14 residues. The germline gives CDR1 LGHDT, CDR2 YNNKEL (reference sequence). Trimming took off 4 bases at V and 5 bases at J, with 14 bases between the two ends. The CDR3 DNA is TGTGCCAGCAGCCCCTCGACAGCCATTTATGGCTACACCTTC. Protein sequence: CASSPSTAIYGYTF.

The rearrangement uses TRBV20-1 and TRBJ2-1; 10 bases map to TRBD1. V was pared by 3 bases and J by 7 bases, with 6 bases of the junction left unmatched. Germline CDR1 and CDR2: DFQATT and SNEGSKA (reference sequence). CDR3 size: 14 residues. The CDR3 region is CSARVTGGRNEQFF. CDR3 bases: TGCAGTGCTAGGGTGACAGGGGGCCGGAATGAGCAGTTCTTC.

Turning to this clonotype: This may arise from a read error, as a much more abundant clone is one base away. The chain employs TRBV27 and TRBJ1-4; D unresolved. The germline CDR1 and CDR2 sequences are MNHEY and SMNVEV (reference sequence). The CDR3 runs to 14 residues. The CDR3 nucleotides are TGTGCCAGCAGTTCCGTAGTAACTAATGAAAAACCGTTTTTT. It specifies CASSSVVTNEKPFF.

This clonotype was detected only a few times. At one end the junction does not follow the germline gene, possibly because of a read error. This sequence joins TRBV4-2 and TRBJ2-1; possibly TRBD2 for D (5 bases). The CDR3 length is 16 residues. Germline V CDR1 and CDR2: LGHNA, YNFKEQ. The CDR3 nucleotides are TGTGCCAGCAGACAAGCCCCGGGGATCTACTACAATGAGCAGTTCTTC. Translating it yields CASRQAPGIYYNEQFF.

The chain combines TRBV18 with TRBJ1-1, with D unclear. CDR1 and CDR2 (germline): KGHSH, LQKENI. The CDR3 spans 17 residues. V was clipped by 5 bases and J by 0 bases, with 19 bases between them. CDR3: CASSEVAGAPMNTEAFF. In nucleotides, the CDR3 is TGTGCCAGCTCAGAAGTTGCGGGAGCGCCTATGAACACTGAAGCTTTCTTT.